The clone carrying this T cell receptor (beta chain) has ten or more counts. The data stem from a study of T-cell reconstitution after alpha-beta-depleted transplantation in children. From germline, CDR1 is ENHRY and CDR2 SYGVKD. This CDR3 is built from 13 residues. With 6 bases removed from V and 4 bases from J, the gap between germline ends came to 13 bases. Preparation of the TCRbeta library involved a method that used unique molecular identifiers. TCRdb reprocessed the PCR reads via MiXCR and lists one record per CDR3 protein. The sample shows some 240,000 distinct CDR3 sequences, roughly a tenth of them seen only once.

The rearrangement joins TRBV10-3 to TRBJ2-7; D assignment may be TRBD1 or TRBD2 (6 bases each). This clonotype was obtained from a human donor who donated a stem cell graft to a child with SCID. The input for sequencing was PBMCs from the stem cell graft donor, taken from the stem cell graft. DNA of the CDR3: TGTGCCATCAGCGAACAAGGGGGGTACGAGCAGTACTTC. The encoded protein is CAISEQGGYEQYF.